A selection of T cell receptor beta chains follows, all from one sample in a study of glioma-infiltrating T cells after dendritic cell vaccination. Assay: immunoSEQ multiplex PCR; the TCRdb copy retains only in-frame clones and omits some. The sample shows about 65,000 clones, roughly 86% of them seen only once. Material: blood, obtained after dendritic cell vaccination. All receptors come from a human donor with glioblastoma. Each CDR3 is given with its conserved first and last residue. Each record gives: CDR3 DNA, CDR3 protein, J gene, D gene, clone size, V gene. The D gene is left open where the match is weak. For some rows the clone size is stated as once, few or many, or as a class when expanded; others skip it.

CDR3nt: TGTGCCAGCACTTCGACAGAACTAAGCACAGATACGCAGTATTTT; CDR3aa: CASTSTELSTDTQYF; j_gene: TRBJ2-3; d_gene: -; abundance: -; v_gene: TRBV7-2
CDR3nt: TGTGCCAGCTCACGGCGACGGACAGATTCGAACACCGGGGAGCTGTTTTTT; CDR3aa: CASSRRRTDSNTGELFF; j_gene: TRBJ2-2; d_gene: -; abundance: once; v_gene: TRBV18
CDR3nt: TGCGCCAGCAGCTTGGAAGGGGGCGATTCACCCCTCCACTTT; CDR3aa: CASSLEGGDSPLHF; j_gene: TRBJ1-6; d_gene: TRBD1; abundance: once; v_gene: TRBV5-1
CDR3nt: TGTGCCAGCAGTACACTGACAGGGATCAGTGAAAAACTGTTTTTT; CDR3aa: CASSTLTGISEKLFF; j_gene: TRBJ1-4; d_gene: TRBD1; abundance: -; v_gene: TRBV28
CDR3nt: TGTGCCAGCAGCTTCCGGGTAGACCGCAATCAGCCCCAGCATTTT; CDR3aa: CASSFRVDRNQPQHF; j_gene: TRBJ1-5; d_gene: -; abundance: few; v_gene: TRBV11-3
CDR3nt: TGCGCCAGCAGCTTGGTGGGGACAGGGGGCTCTGGAAACACCATATATTTT; CDR3aa: CASSLVGTGGSGNTIYF; j_gene: TRBJ1-3; d_gene: TRBD1; abundance: -; v_gene: TRBV5-1
CDR3nt: TGCAGCGGTGACCCGACAGGGAGCACTGAAGCTTTCTTT; CDR3aa: CSGDPTGSTEAFF; j_gene: TRBJ1-1; d_gene: TRBD1; abundance: -; v_gene: TRBV29-1
CDR3nt: TGTGCCAGCAGCTTGGACAGGGGGCGGCATCAGCCCCAGCATTTT; CDR3aa: CASSLDRGRHQPQHF; j_gene: TRBJ1-5; d_gene: TRBD1; abundance: once; v_gene: TRBV7-2
CDR3nt: TGTGCCAGCAGCCCGGACAGGGGGTCAGGCCTTACCAAGACCCAGTACTTC; CDR3aa: CASSPDRGSGLTKTQYF; j_gene: TRBJ2-5; d_gene: TRBD1; abundance: -; v_gene: TRBV7-9
CDR3nt: TGTGCCTGGAGTGTACATGGGGGAGGCGAGCAGTACTTC; CDR3aa: CAWSVHGGGEQYF; j_gene: TRBJ2-7; d_gene: -; abundance: -; v_gene: TRBV30
CDR3nt: TGCGCCAGCAGCCGACAGGGATACACTGAAGCTTTCTTT; CDR3aa: CASSRQGYTEAFF; j_gene: TRBJ1-1; d_gene: TRBD1; abundance: -; v_gene: TRBV4-1
CDR3nt: TGTGCCAGCAGCCCGAGGACAGGGAACACTGAAGCTTTCTTT; CDR3aa: CASSPRTGNTEAFF; j_gene: TRBJ1-1; d_gene: TRBD1; abundance: -; v_gene: TRBV5-4
CDR3nt: TGCAGCGTTGAAGGTTGGGTCAGGGATCAAGAGACCCAGTACTTC; CDR3aa: CSVEGWVRDQETQYF; j_gene: TRBJ2-5; d_gene: -; abundance: -; v_gene: TRBV29-1
CDR3nt: TGTGCCAGCAGTGACCCCGGGACTAGCGGGAGAGCGCATAGGTCCGAGCAGTACTTC; CDR3aa: CASSDPGTSGRAHRSEQYF; j_gene: TRBJ2-7; d_gene: TRBD2; abundance: -; v_gene: TRBV6-4
CDR3nt: TGTGCCAGCAGCCAAGGACAGGGTACTTCACCCCTCCACTTT; CDR3aa: CASSQGQGTSPLHF; j_gene: TRBJ1-6; d_gene: TRBD1; abundance: -; v_gene: TRBV7-9
CDR3nt: TGTGCCAGCAGGCAACTAGTCAATGAGCAGTTCTTC; CDR3aa: CASRQLVNEQFF; j_gene: TRBJ2-1; d_gene: -; abundance: few; v_gene: TRBV7-9
CDR3nt: TGTGCCAGCAGACGAGATGTCGGTGGCTACACCTTC; CDR3aa: CASRRDVGGYTF; j_gene: TRBJ1-2; d_gene: -; abundance: few; v_gene: TRBV6-5
CDR3nt: TGTGCTAGTGGTTTGGAAACTCACGGGAGCGAGCAGTACTTC; CDR3aa: CASGLETHGSEQYF; j_gene: TRBJ2-7; d_gene: -; abundance: -; v_gene: TRBV12-5
CDR3nt: TGTGCCATCAAAAATGAGTTTTCAGAGACCCAGTACTTC; CDR3aa: CAIKNEFSETQYF; j_gene: TRBJ2-5; d_gene: -; abundance: -; v_gene: TRBV10-3
CDR3nt: TGTGCCAGCAGCTGGGGACAGGGAGGGAACACTGAAGCTTTCTTT; CDR3aa: CASSWGQGGNTEAFF; j_gene: TRBJ1-1; d_gene: TRBD1; abundance: -; v_gene: TRBV13
CDR3nt: TGTGCCAGCAGCTCCGGACAGGGGGCGCGTAGGACTGAAGCTTTCTTT; CDR3aa: CASSSGQGARRTEAFF; j_gene: TRBJ1-1; d_gene: TRBD1; abundance: -; v_gene: TRBV7-9
CDR3nt: TGTGCCAGCAGTTACTCGAGGCACAGGGGACGTGAAAAACTGTTTTTT; CDR3aa: CASSYSRHRGREKLFF; j_gene: TRBJ1-4; d_gene: TRBD1; abundance: -; v_gene: TRBV6-6
CDR3nt: TGTGCCAGCAGCTTAGGTTATAGCGGGAATGGGGAGACCCAGTACTTC; CDR3aa: CASSLGYSGNGETQYF; j_gene: TRBJ2-5; d_gene: TRBD2; abundance: few; v_gene: TRBV7-2
CDR3nt: TGCGCCAGCAGCCAATTTACTAGCGGGGGCCCCTACGAGCAGTACTTC; CDR3aa: CASSQFTSGGPYEQYF; j_gene: TRBJ2-7; d_gene: TRBD2; abundance: -; v_gene: TRBV4-3
CDR3nt: TGTGCCAGCAGGGCACAGGGGAATGAGCAGTTCTTC; CDR3aa: CASRAQGNEQFF; j_gene: TRBJ2-1; d_gene: TRBD1; abundance: -; v_gene: TRBV6-6
CDR3nt: TGTGCCAGCAGCTTAGGGGTTAGCGGGGGGGCCTACAATGAGCAGTTCTTC; CDR3aa: CASSLGVSGGAYNEQFF; j_gene: TRBJ2-1; d_gene: TRBD2; abundance: once; v_gene: TRBV11-2
CDR3nt: TGTGCCAGCAGCCAACGAATAATAGGACTAGCGGGGGAATACGAGCAGTACTTC; CDR3aa: CASSQRIIGLAGEYEQYF; j_gene: TRBJ2-7; d_gene: TRBD2; abundance: -; v_gene: TRBV5-6
CDR3nt: TGCGCCAGCAGTAAAGGACGGGAGAGCTCCTACAATGAGCAGTTCTTC; CDR3aa: CASSKGRESSYNEQFF; j_gene: TRBJ2-1; d_gene: -; abundance: -; v_gene: TRBV10-1
CDR3nt: TGTGCCAGCAGTGTAGGGGGGGCCGACTCACCCCTCCACTTT; CDR3aa: CASSVGGADSPLHF; j_gene: TRBJ1-6; d_gene: -; abundance: -; v_gene: TRBV2
CDR3nt: TGTGCCAGCAGCCCGGGCGGGCCCTACAATGAGCAGTTCTTC; CDR3aa: CASSPGGPYNEQFF; j_gene: TRBJ2-1; d_gene: -; abundance: -; v_gene: TRBV11-3
CDR3nt: TGTGTCACCCAAACGGGCGGGGACTATGGCTACACCTTC; CDR3aa: CVTQTGGDYGYTF; j_gene: TRBJ1-2; d_gene: -; abundance: -; v_gene: TRBV28
CDR3nt: TGTGCCAGCTCAACGGGACTAGCGGTAAACCAAGAGACCCAGTACTTC; CDR3aa: CASSTGLAVNQETQYF; j_gene: TRBJ2-5; d_gene: TRBD2; abundance: -; v_gene: TRBV18
CDR3nt: TGTGCTAGTGGTTCCCCGTCGAGGAACACCGGGGAGCTGTTTTTT; CDR3aa: CASGSPSRNTGELFF; j_gene: TRBJ2-2; d_gene: -; abundance: once; v_gene: TRBV12-5
CDR3nt: TGTGCCAGCAGTGAAGTGGACAGGGGGAGAAATTCCCCCCTCCACTTT; CDR3aa: CASSEVDRGRNSPLHF; j_gene: TRBJ1-6; d_gene: TRBD1; abundance: -; v_gene: TRBV6-1
CDR3nt: TGTGCCAGCAGCAGTAATCAAAGGAGGGGAAACACCATATATTTT; CDR3aa: CASSSNQRRGNTIYF; j_gene: TRBJ1-3; d_gene: -; abundance: -; v_gene: TRBV6-1
CDR3nt: TGCGCCAGCAGCGCCAGGGGCGCCTCGGACGAGCAGTACTTC; CDR3aa: CASSARGASDEQYF; j_gene: TRBJ2-7; d_gene: -; abundance: few; v_gene: TRBV5-1
CDR3nt: TGTGCCAGCCGACAGGGTTCGGTCTACGAGCAGTACTTC; CDR3aa: CASRQGSVYEQYF; j_gene: TRBJ2-7; d_gene: TRBD1; abundance: -; v_gene: TRBV19
CDR3nt: TGTGCCAGCAGTCCCGTGCGTAGCACTAATGAAAAACTGTTTTTT; CDR3aa: CASSPVRSTNEKLFF; j_gene: TRBJ1-4; d_gene: -; abundance: -; v_gene: TRBV6-6
CDR3nt: TGTGCCAGCAGCTTTGGATCGGGCACTGAAGCTTTCTTT; CDR3aa: CASSFGSGTEAFF; j_gene: TRBJ1-1; d_gene: -; abundance: -; v_gene: TRBV7-9
CDR3nt: TGTGCCAGCAGTAACCTTGGGACAGGTGGAAACACCATATATTTT; CDR3aa: CASSNLGTGGNTIYF; j_gene: TRBJ1-3; d_gene: TRBD1; abundance: -; v_gene: TRBV6-6
CDR3nt: TGCGCCAGCAGCCAAGAAGACAGGGTTCTAGAGACCCAGTACTTC; CDR3aa: CASSQEDRVLETQYF; j_gene: TRBJ2-5; d_gene: TRBD1; abundance: -; v_gene: TRBV4-1
CDR3nt: TGTGCCAGCAGTCGTCCGACAGGGGGCACCGGGGAGCTGTTTTTT; CDR3aa: CASSRPTGGTGELFF; j_gene: TRBJ2-2; d_gene: TRBD1; abundance: -; v_gene: TRBV2
CDR3nt: TGTGCTAGTGGTTTTATTACCGGACTAGCGAAGACCGGGGAGCTGTTTTTT; CDR3aa: CASGFITGLAKTGELFF; j_gene: TRBJ2-2; d_gene: TRBD2; abundance: -; v_gene: TRBV12-5
CDR3nt: TGTGCCAGCAGCCACGTGGCGGAGGCCTCCTACGAGCAGTACTTC; CDR3aa: CASSHVAEASYEQYF; j_gene: TRBJ2-7; d_gene: -; abundance: -; v_gene: TRBV4-2
CDR3nt: TGTGCCAGTAGTATAAAAGCGGGAGTCATCGGGGAGCTGTTTTTT; CDR3aa: CASSIKAGVIGELFF; j_gene: TRBJ2-2; d_gene: TRBD2; abundance: few; v_gene: TRBV19
CDR3nt: TGCGCCAGCAGCTTCCGCGTATCTGGGGCCAACGTCCTGACTTTC; CDR3aa: CASSFRVSGANVLTF; j_gene: TRBJ2-6; d_gene: -; abundance: -; v_gene: TRBV5-1
CDR3nt: TGCGCCAGCAGCTTGCGGAAGCGGGGGCGCCTTTGGGAGCAGTTCTTC; CDR3aa: CASSLRKRGRLWEQFF; j_gene: TRBJ2-1; d_gene: TRBD2; abundance: -; v_gene: TRBV5-1
CDR3nt: TGTGCCAGCAGCCCGGTCGGGAGGGGCGGGGAGCTGTTTTTT; CDR3aa: CASSPVGRGGELFF; j_gene: TRBJ2-2; d_gene: TRBD2; abundance: -; v_gene: TRBV7-2
CDR3nt: TGTGCCAGCAGTGGGACACCTTATAGCAATCAGCCCCAGCATTTT; CDR3aa: CASSGTPYSNQPQHF; j_gene: TRBJ1-5; d_gene: -; abundance: -; v_gene: TRBV27
CDR3nt: TGTGCCAGCAGCCCCCGGGACAGGGGAACTGGGGGATATTCACCCCTCCACTTT; CDR3aa: CASSPRDRGTGGYSPLHF; j_gene: TRBJ1-6; d_gene: -; abundance: -; v_gene: TRBV21-1
CDR3nt: TGTGCCAGCAGCTTAGGTACTAGCGGGGTGGTAGGTGAGCAGTTCTTC; CDR3aa: CASSLGTSGVVGEQFF; j_gene: TRBJ2-1; d_gene: TRBD2; abundance: -; v_gene: TRBV7-2
CDR3nt: TGTGCCAGCAGCTTCGGGCGGCGGGACACTGAAGCTTTCTTT; CDR3aa: CASSFGRRDTEAFF; j_gene: TRBJ1-1; d_gene: -; abundance: once; v_gene: TRBV7-6
CDR3nt: TGTGCCAGCTCACCTATCGGACAGGGTGACTACGAGCAGTACTTC; CDR3aa: CASSPIGQGDYEQYF; j_gene: TRBJ2-7; d_gene: TRBD1; abundance: -; v_gene: TRBV18
CDR3nt: TGTGCCAGCTCAGCAGAGGGACTAGCTCTGGATACGCAGTATTTT; CDR3aa: CASSAEGLALDTQYF; j_gene: TRBJ2-3; d_gene: TRBD2; abundance: -; v_gene: TRBV18
CDR3nt: TGTGCCAGCTCACCACCCGCGGGAGGTGGGAATCAGCCCCAGCATTTT; CDR3aa: CASSPPAGGGNQPQHF; j_gene: TRBJ1-5; d_gene: -; abundance: -; v_gene: TRBV18
CDR3nt: TGCAGCGTTGGAGGCTCTTCAGGAAACACCATATATTTT; CDR3aa: CSVGGSSGNTIYF; j_gene: TRBJ1-3; d_gene: -; abundance: -; v_gene: TRBV29-1
CDR3nt: TGTGCCAGTAGTATAGACAGATTGAACACTGAAGCTTTCTTT; CDR3aa: CASSIDRLNTEAFF; j_gene: TRBJ1-1; d_gene: -; abundance: -; v_gene: TRBV19